This is a list of T cell receptor beta chains from one sample in a study of cytomegalovirus exposure and HLA in healthy donors. Some clones are missing from TCRdb's copy, which holds only in-frame ones; the method was immunoSEQ multiplex PCR. The sample holds around 97,000 clones, less than 9.5% seen once. The sample consisted of PBMCs. Source of these receptors: a man in his fifties or sixties in good health and CMV-seropositive. Each CDR3 is given with its conserved first and last residue. A D gene is named only where the DNA matches it firmly. Only part of the rows carry a size: once, few, many, or a class if the clone is expanded.

abundance: many; d_gene: -; j_gene: TRBJ2-7; v_gene: TRBV6-6; CDR3aa: CASSWAAAYEQYF; CDR3nt: TGTGCCAGCAGTTGGGCAGCCGCCTACGAGCAGTACTTC
abundance: -; d_gene: -; j_gene: TRBJ2-1; v_gene: TRBV7-7; CDR3aa: CASSLSYLADESHNEQFF; CDR3nt: TGTGCTAGCAGCTTATCTTACTTAGCGGACGAATCCCACAATGAGCAGTTCTTC
abundance: few; d_gene: TRBD1; j_gene: TRBJ2-7; v_gene: TRBV14; CDR3aa: CASSTQGAPMGEQYF; CDR3nt: TGTGCCAGCAGCACACAGGGGGCGCCCATGGGCGAGCAGTACTTC
abundance: -; d_gene: -; j_gene: TRBJ2-1; v_gene: TRBV12-5; CDR3aa: CASRSGSYNEQFF; CDR3nt: TGTGCTAGTCGTAGCGGATCCTACAATGAGCAGTTCTTC
abundance: few; d_gene: TRBD1; j_gene: TRBJ1-1; v_gene: TRBV7-3; CDR3aa: CASSSGQDTEAFF; CDR3nt: TGTGCCAGCAGCTCGGGACAGGACACTGAAGCTTTCTTT
abundance: few; d_gene: -; j_gene: TRBJ2-3; v_gene: TRBV10-3; CDR3aa: CAISESRESSTDTQYF; CDR3nt: TGTGCCATCAGTGAGTCGAGGGAGTCAAGCACAGATACGCAGTATTTT
abundance: few; d_gene: TRBD2; j_gene: TRBJ2-7; v_gene: TRBV15; CDR3aa: CATSRLLAGQEEQYF; CDR3nt: TGTGCCACCAGCAGATTACTAGCGGGACAGGAAGAGCAGTACTTC
abundance: -; d_gene: TRBD1; j_gene: TRBJ1-5; v_gene: TRBV5-8; CDR3aa: CASSPTGFQPQHF; CDR3nt: TGTGCCAGCAGCCCGACAGGGTTTCAGCCCCAGCATTTT
abundance: few; d_gene: TRBD2; j_gene: TRBJ2-1; v_gene: TRBV23-1; CDR3aa: CASSQSGGSSYNEQFF; CDR3nt: TGCGCCAGCAGTCAATCAGGCGGGAGCTCCTACAATGAGCAGTTCTTC
abundance: -; d_gene: -; j_gene: TRBJ1-1; v_gene: TRBV30; CDR3aa: CAWSGTERESDEAFF; CDR3nt: TGTGCCTGGAGTGGGACTGAGCGTGAGTCTGATGAAGCTTTCTTT